Included here is one T cell receptor beta chain sequence, with context. Its specificity is unknown. This record belongs to a study of Ad26.COV2.S vaccination and SARS-CoV-2 variants. Turning to the study itself: Donor was one of the participants in the Ad26.COV2.S arm of the COV1001 trial. The study, taken as a whole, reports: Vaccine and placebo recipients had comparable breadth of non-spike TCRs. TCR breadth and depth analyses may have underestimated total T cell responses.

Sample treatment: some 20 received Ad26.COV2.S at low or high dose, single or two shots; about 5 received placebo; per-sample allocation not given. On day 63 after the first injection, vaccine and placebo recipients gave samples. Ad26.COV2.S expressed prefusion-stabilized spike from the original Wuhan strain. Sequencing was performed with immunoSEQ multiplex PCR; in TCRdb, only in-frame clones are kept and a portion is missing. The sample contains 350,000 to 500,000 clones, about 91% of which appear only once. V was shortened by 4 bases and J by 4 bases, with 5 bases between the two germline ends. Germline V gene sequence: CDR1 SGHTA, CDR2 FQGNSA. The CDR3 totals 12 residues.

The TCR was taken from a person aged 18-65 years who received the Ad26.COV2.S COVID-19 vaccine or a placebo. Sequencing used peripheral blood, obtained in a trial of Ad26.COV2.S vaccine versus placebo. This chain links TRBV7-2 with TRBJ2-1; D gene uncertain. CDR3 sequence (DNA): TGTGCCAGCAGCTCCCCGTACAATGAGCAGTTCTTC. Protein: CASSSPYNEQFF.